One sample yielded the 23 T cell receptor beta chains listed below, sequenced in a study of T cells after yellow fever vaccination. One entry per CDR3 protein results from TCRdb running MiXCR on the 5' RACE reads. The data show some 120,000 distinct CDR3 sequences, with approximately 14% seen just once and more than 40% held by the top ten. Sequencing used CD8+ T cells sorted from PBMCs, obtained 5 days after the yellow fever booster vaccination. These receptors were obtained from a young man who received the YFV17D yellow fever vaccine.

This clonotype was seen a handful of times. The chain employs TRBV9 and TRBJ2-2; weak D call: TRBD2 (5 bases). Germline CDR1 is SGDLS and CDR2 is YYNGEE. V lost 0 bases, J lost 1 base, and 7 bases lay in between. The CDR3 is made up of 15 amino acids. The CDR3 nucleotides read TGTGCCAGCAGCGTAGACGGGGTGAACACCGGGGAGCTGTTTTTT. Its translation: CASSVDGVNTGELFF.

V gene TRBV10-3 combines with J gene TRBJ1-1; D gene ambiguous. Per the germline V gene, CDR1 is ENHRY and CDR2 is SYGVKD. The CDR3 is made up of 13 amino acids. The germline V and J ends were trimmed by 3 bases and 2 bases, with 7 bases remaining between them. The CDR3 sequence is CAISDQGNTEAFF. CDR3 sequence (DNA): TGTGCCATCAGTGACCAAGGAAACACTGAAGCTTTCTTT.

This clonotype was counted only a few times. The genes are TRBV7-9 and TRBJ2-7; D is undetermined. Looked up from germline, CDR1 is SEHNR and CDR2 is FQNEAQ (reference sequence). Trimming cost V 0 bases and J 5 bases, with 2 bases left between them. This CDR3 is 11 amino acids long. In DNA, the CDR3 is TGTGCCAGCAGCTTAGCAGACGAGCAGTACGTC. It specifies CASSLADEQYV.

This clonotype was detected only a few times. The V call is TRBV5-1, the J call TRBJ2-3, with 9 bases that match TRBD2. Germline V CDR1 and CDR2: SGHRS, YFSETQ. J was trimmed by 6 bases and V by 0 bases; bases with no gene match: 5. CDR3 size: 15 residues. The CDR3 region has the DNA TGCGCCAGCAGCTTGGAGGAGCGGGGGGATGATACGCAGTATTTT. Protein sequence: CASSLEERGDDTQYF.

This sequence joins TRBV27 and TRBJ2-7; tentative D call: TRBD1 (5 bases). Germline CDR1 is MNHEY and CDR2 is SMNVEV (reference sequence). V was clipped by 6 bases and J by 6 bases, with 12 bases between them. This CDR3 comprises 12 residues. As DNA, the CDR3 is TGTGCCAGCAGCCGGACATGGGGCGAGCAGTACTTC. Translating gives CASSRTWGEQYF.

The chain is built from TRBV5-1 and TRBJ1-1, with D perhaps TRBD1 (5 bases). Germline CDR1 SGHRS, CDR2 YFSETQ. CDR3 length: 16 amino acids. Trimming removed 4 bases from V and 4 bases from J, with 20 bases in between. The CDR3 nucleotides are TGCGCCAGCAGCCCACCCCGTGTCGGGGGGTCCACTGAAGCTTTCTTT. Translated, it gives CASSPPRVGGSTEAFF.

This clonotype has just a few counts. The gene calls are TRBV7-6 and TRBJ2-7; D is ambiguous. Trimming took 1 base from V and 3 from J, leaving 13 bases between them. There are 15 residues in the CDR3. Germline V gene lookup returns CDR1 SGHVS and CDR2 FNYEAQ. CDR3 sequence reads: CASSLGAGWNYEQYV. The CDR3 DNA is TGTGCCAGCAGCTTAGGTGCTGGCTGGAACTACGAGCAGTACGTC.

This clonotype was seen more than once but under ten times. This chain joins TRBV4-1 and TRBJ2-1, with a weak D call TRBD2 (6 bases). The V and J ends lost 1 base and 3 bases respectively, with 19 bases between them. The CDR3 totals 18 residues. CDR1 is MGHRA and CDR2 is YSYEKL in the germline V gene. The CDR3 bases are TGCGCCAGCAGCCAAGGGGTAGGGCGGGGCGGCGACTACAATGAGCAGTTCTTC. It yields the protein CASSQGVGRGGDYNEQFF.

This clonotype appeared a few times. The chain uses TRBV27 and TRBJ1-2; D is unresolved. The germline V and J ends were trimmed by 4 bases and 0 bases, with 12 bases remaining between them. The CDR3 spans 15 residues. CDR1 and CDR2 (germline): MNHEY, SMNVEV (reference sequence). CDR3 loop: CASSSRPAANYGYTF. As DNA, the CDR3 is TGTGCCAGCAGTTCTCGGCCGGCAGCTAACTATGGCTACACCTTC.

The chain recombines TRBV2 with TRBJ1-5; possibly TRBD1 for D (5 bases). Germline V gene sequence: CDR1 SNHLY, CDR2 FYNNEI. Trimming removed 7 bases from V and 9 bases from J, with 16 bases in between. This CDR3 is 13 amino acids long. DNA for the CDR3: TGTGCCAGCAATGTATTGGAGGGACGGCCCCAGCATTTT. Translating gives CASNVLEGRPQHF.

The chain has TRBV4-3 and TRBJ2-4; perhaps TRBD1 as D (6 bases). The V end was cut by 0 bases, the J end by 2 bases, with 11 bases between. The germline CDR1 and CDR2 sequences are LGHNA and YSLEER. This CDR3 is 16 amino acids long. The CDR3 DNA is TGCGCCAGCAGCCAAGACAGGGGATTACCCAAAAACATTCAGTACTTC. Encoded protein: CASSQDRGLPKNIQYF.

This chain uses TRBV5-6 with TRBJ2-3, with 10 bases that match TRBD2. J lost 2 bases, V lost 1 base, and 4 bases had no gene match. The CDR3 has 16 residues. The germline V gene has CDR1 SGHDT and CDR2 YYEEEE. Here the CDR3 reads CASSLRLAGATDTQYF. CDR3 DNA: TGTGCCAGCAGCTTGAGGCTAGCGGGGGCCACAGATACGCAGTATTTT.

A few counts support this clonotype. This rearrangement joins TRBV30 to TRBJ1-1, with D unresolved. Germline V lookup: CDR1 GTSNPN, CDR2 SVGIG (reference sequence). This CDR3 has 14 residues. V lost 4 bases and J 1 base, leaving 13 bases between the germline ends. The CDR3 protein is CAWNAGIGNTEAFF. CDR3 sequence (DNA): TGTGCCTGGAACGCCGGGATAGGGAACACTGAAGCTTTCTTT.

The chain combines TRBV24-1 with TRBJ2-3, with 7 bases aligning to TRBD2. Germline-derived CDR1 and CDR2 are KGHDR and SFDVKD. V dropped 3 bases and J dropped 0; count of bases not matched to a gene: 14. The CDR3 totals 19 residues. The CDR3 reads CATSDLSPEAGTSTDTQYF. CDR3 in DNA: TGTGCCACCAGTGATCTTTCCCCAGAAGCGGGGACTAGCACAGATACGCAGTATTTT.

The chain recombines TRBV15 with TRBJ2-3; D gene uncertain. The CDR3 spans 15 residues. Trimming pared 0 bases from V and 0 bases from J, leaving 7 bases between. Germline CDR1 LNHNV, CDR2 YYDKDF (reference sequence). CDR3 amino acids: CATSRDLSSTDTQYF. For the CDR3, the DNA is TGTGCCACCAGCAGAGATCTGAGTAGCACAGATACGCAGTATTTT.

This clonotype was recorded a few times. The CDR3 nucleotides read TGTGCCAGCAGCTTACGCAAGCGCTACGAGCAGTACGTC. Its protein is CASSLRKRYEQYV. The V and J genes are TRBV7-2 and TRBJ2-7, with D hard to call. Trimming stripped 2 bases from V and 3 bases from J, with 8 bases between. The germline V gene has CDR1 SGHTA and CDR2 FQGNSA. This CDR3 has 13 amino acids.

The rearrangement links TRBV6-5 to TRBJ1-2, with no clear D. Trimming removed 5 bases at V and 4 bases at J, with 14 bases between. The length of the CDR3 is 14 residues. Germline V gene data show CDR1 as MNHEY and CDR2 as SVGAGI. CDR3 loop: CASSTAIGGYGYTF. DNA for the CDR3: TGTGCCAGCAGTACCGCCATAGGCGGCTATGGCTACACCTTC.

This clonotype has more than one count but fewer than ten. CDR3 loop: CASSSRVHPNTEAFF. CDR3 bases: TGTGCCAGCAGTTCCAGGGTTCACCCGAACACTGAAGCTTTCTTT. This chain connects TRBV28 to TRBJ1-1, with D maybe TRBD1 (5 bases). Trimming took off 4 bases at V and 1 base at J, with 13 bases between the two ends. The CDR3 contains 15 residues. CDR1 and CDR2 from the germline V gene are MDHEN and SYDVKM.

The CDR3 sequence is CASSSHLDGGQWETQYF. The CDR3 nucleotides are TGTGCCAGCAGCTCCCACTTGGACGGGGGCCAGTGGGAGACCCAGTACTTC. The chain has TRBV7-6 and TRBJ2-5; perhaps D is TRBD1 or TRBD2 (6 bases each). Germline V gene lookup returns CDR1 SGHVS and CDR2 FNYEAQ. Trimming cost V 4 bases and J 5 bases, with 23 bases left between them. The CDR3 consists of 17 residues.

The chain carries TRBV4-1 and TRBJ2-7; 11 nucleotides align to TRBD1. Per the germline V gene, CDR1 is MGHRA and CDR2 is YSYEKL. Losses at the gene ends were 4 bases for V and 5 bases for J; bases not matched to a gene: 10. CDR3 size: 16 residues. CDR3 residues: CASSPLPGQGVHEQYF. DNA of the CDR3: TGCGCCAGCAGCCCCCTCCCGGGACAGGGGGTCCACGAGCAGTACTTC.

The table lists this clonotype with a few counts. The chain couples TRBV13 to TRBJ2-1, with 9 bases matching TRBD2. Germline V CDR1 and CDR2: PRHDT, FYEKMQ (reference sequence). V shed 8 bases and J 7 bases; nucleotides not matched to a gene: 15. This CDR3 has 16 residues. For the CDR3, the DNA is TGTGCCAGCGTCGACGCCGCGGGGGGGACCGGGAATGAGCAGTTCTTC. This encodes CASVDAAGGTGNEQFF.

V gene TRBV10-2 combines with J gene TRBJ2-7, with a tentative D call TRBD2 (7 bases). The CDR3 is 14 amino acids. Trimming took off 4 bases at V and 5 bases at J, with 15 bases between the two ends. The germline V gene has CDR1 WSHSY and CDR2 SAAADI. CDR3 sequence reads: CASSVRGGVDEQYF. CDR3 nucleotides: TGCGCCAGCAGTGTAAGGGGGGGCGTCGACGAGCAGTACTTC.

This clonotype was counted a few times. V usage is TRBV9 and J usage is TRBJ2-5; 7 bases are shared with TRBD1. Germline V lookup: CDR1 SGDLS, CDR2 YYNGEE. The V and J ends lost 0 bases and 5 bases, in that order; junction bases with no gene match: 16. CDR3 length: 18 residues. Here the CDR3 DNA reads TGTGCCAGCAGCGTAGACGGACAACAGGGGCGGTTGGTGGAGACCCAGTACTTC. It yields the protein CASSVDGQQGRLVETQYF.